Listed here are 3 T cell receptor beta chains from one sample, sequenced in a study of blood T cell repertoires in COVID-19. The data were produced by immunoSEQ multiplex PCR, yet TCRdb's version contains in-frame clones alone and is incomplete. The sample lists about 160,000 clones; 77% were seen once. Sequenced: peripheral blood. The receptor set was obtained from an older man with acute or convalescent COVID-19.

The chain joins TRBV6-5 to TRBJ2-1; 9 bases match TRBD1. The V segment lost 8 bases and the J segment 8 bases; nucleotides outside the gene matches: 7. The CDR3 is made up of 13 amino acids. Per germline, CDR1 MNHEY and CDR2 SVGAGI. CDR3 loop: CASRDRAIDEQFF. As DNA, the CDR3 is TGTGCCAGCCGGGACAGGGCTATAGATGAGCAGTTCTTC.

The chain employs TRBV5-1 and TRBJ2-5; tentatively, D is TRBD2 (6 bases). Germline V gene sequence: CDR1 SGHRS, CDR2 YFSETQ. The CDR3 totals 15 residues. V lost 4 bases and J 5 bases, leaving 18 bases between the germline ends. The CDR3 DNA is TGCGCCAGCAGCGCGGGATCAACAACGGGGGAGACCCAGTACTTC. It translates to CASSAGSTTGETQYF.

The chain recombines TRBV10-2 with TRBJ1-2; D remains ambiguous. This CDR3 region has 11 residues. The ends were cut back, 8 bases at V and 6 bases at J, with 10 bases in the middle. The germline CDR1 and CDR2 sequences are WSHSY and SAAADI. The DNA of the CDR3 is TGCGCCAGCGCCGGGTCTGATGGCTACACCTTC. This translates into CASAGSDGYTF.